This T cell receptor (beta chain) was retrieved from a study of blood T cell repertoires in COVID-19. Whole-study context: Italy, Spain and the United States were the sources of the convalescent and acute COVID-19 samples. PBMCs, B-cell-depleted T cells, or T cells were the source of the cDNA or gDNA that made up the material.

In the original processing: Counts of nucleated cells, estimated from reference gene primer amplification, were obtained. Clones were read by immunoSEQ multiplex PCR, and TCRdb kept only the in-frame ones, dropping some. That table furnishes V, J and clone size, whereas the DNA furnished D and trimming. In the table there are fewer than 300,000 clones, 81% of which are singletons. CDR1 is SEHNR, CDR2 FQNEAQ, per germline (reference sequence). Trimming cost V 1 base and J 8 bases; bases outside gene matches: 5. The CDR3 runs 14 residues. The TCR comes from a woman in her sixties with active or convalescent COVID-19. V and J are TRBV7-9 and TRBJ1-2; 9 bases agree with TRBD1. The sequencing input was peripheral blood. CDR3 protein: CASSLVQDRGGYTF. The CDR3 bases are TGTGCCAGCAGCTTAGTCCAGGACAGGGGAGGCTACACCTTC. Supplemented by reference TRBV7-9 and TRBJ1-2, the full variable domain reads DTGVSQNPRHKITKRGQNVTFRCDPISEHNRLYWYRQTLGQGPEFLTYFQNEAQLEKSRLLSDRFSAERPKGSFSTLEIQRTEQGDSAMYLCASSLVQDRGGYTFGSGTRLTVV.